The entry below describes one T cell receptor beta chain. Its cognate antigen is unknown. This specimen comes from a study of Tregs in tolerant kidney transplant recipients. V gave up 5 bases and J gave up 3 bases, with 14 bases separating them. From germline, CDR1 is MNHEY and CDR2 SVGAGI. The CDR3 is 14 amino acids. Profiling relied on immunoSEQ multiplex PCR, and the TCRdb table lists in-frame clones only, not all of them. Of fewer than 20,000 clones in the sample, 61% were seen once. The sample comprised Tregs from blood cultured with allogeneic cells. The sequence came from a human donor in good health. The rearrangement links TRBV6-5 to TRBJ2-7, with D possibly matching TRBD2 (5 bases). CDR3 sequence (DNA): TGTGCCAGCAGTGAAATACGGACTGGCTACGAGCAGTACTTC. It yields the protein CASSEIRTGYEQYF.